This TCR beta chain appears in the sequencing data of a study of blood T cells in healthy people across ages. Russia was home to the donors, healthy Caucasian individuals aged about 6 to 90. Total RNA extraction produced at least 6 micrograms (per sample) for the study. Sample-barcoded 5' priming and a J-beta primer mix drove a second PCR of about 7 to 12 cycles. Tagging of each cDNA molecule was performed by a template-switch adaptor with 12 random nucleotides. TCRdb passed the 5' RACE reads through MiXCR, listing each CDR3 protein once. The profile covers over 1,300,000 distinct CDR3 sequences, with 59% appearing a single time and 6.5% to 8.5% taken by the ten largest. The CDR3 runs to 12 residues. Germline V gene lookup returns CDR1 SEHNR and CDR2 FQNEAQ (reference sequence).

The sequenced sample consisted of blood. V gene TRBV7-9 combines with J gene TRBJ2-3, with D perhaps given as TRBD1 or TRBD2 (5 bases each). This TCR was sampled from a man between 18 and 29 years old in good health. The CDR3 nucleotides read TGTGCACGGGGCGGTATCACAGATACGCAGTATTTT. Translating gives CARGGITDTQYF.